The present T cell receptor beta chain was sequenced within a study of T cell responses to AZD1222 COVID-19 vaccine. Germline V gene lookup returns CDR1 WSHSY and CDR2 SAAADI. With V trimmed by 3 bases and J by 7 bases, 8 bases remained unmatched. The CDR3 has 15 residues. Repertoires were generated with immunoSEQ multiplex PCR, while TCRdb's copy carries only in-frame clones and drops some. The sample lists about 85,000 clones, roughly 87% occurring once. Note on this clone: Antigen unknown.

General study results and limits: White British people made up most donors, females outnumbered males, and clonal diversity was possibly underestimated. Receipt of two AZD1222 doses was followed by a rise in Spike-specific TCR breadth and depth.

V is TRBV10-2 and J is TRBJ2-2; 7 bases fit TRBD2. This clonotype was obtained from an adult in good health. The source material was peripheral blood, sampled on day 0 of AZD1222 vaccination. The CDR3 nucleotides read TGCGCCAGCAGTGAACTAGCGACGTTGGGCGGGGAGCTGTTTTTT. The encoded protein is CASSELATLGGELFF.